The clone carrying this T cell receptor beta chain was counted ten times or more. Its target is not known. RNA transcripts were the template for amplifying TCR beta CDR3 regions. First-round RT-PCR of the TCR CDR3 relied on the HTBI primer set. Via MiXCR, TCRdb re-called the multiplex PCR reads, giving one row per CDR3 protein. The repertoire holds roughly 180,000 distinct CDR3 sequences, with about a sixth as singletons. Germline lookup yields CDR1 MDHEN and CDR2 SYDVKM. The CDR3 consists of 13 residues. V was clipped by 8 bases and J by 3 bases, with 13 bases between them. This record belongs to a study of T cells in Graves' hyperthyroidism and ophthalmopathy. Study-wide findings and caveats: Most thyroid clonotypes that were expanded above 0.001 also turned up in blood. Ophthalmopathy was separated from stable hyperthyroidism by a 13 V-J model.

No ophthalmopathy progression within 18 months constituted stable Graves' hyperthyroidism. Those with hyperthyroidism were 18 to 65 years old, newly diagnosed, and ill for under 2 months. V gene TRBV28 combines with J gene TRBJ1-2; perhaps TRBD1 as D (5 bases). The clonotype originates from a woman in her fifties or sixties with Graves' hyperthyroidism. The specimen was blood. The CDR3 protein is CASSPGGDYGYTF. The CDR3 coding sequence is TGTGCCAGCTCACCGGGGGGGGACTATGGCTACACCTTC.